The 13 T cell receptor beta chains below all came from one sample that was sequenced in a study of early stage breast cancer tumors. Data came from immunoSEQ multiplex PCR; TCRdb stores just in-frame clones and leaves some out. The sample yields some 10,000 clones, roughly 67% seen once. The sample comprised breast tumor tissue. The receptors shown here come from a person aged 55 to 75 with breast cancer.

Comments on this clone: In the same sample, other DNA sequences code for this CDR3. The genes are TRBV15 and TRBJ2-1; 11 bases agree with TRBD2. The ends lost 0 bases at V and 6 bases at J; junction bases unmatched: 7. This CDR3 spans 17 amino acids. Germline V gene sequence: CDR1 LNHNV, CDR2 YYDKDF (reference sequence). In DNA, the CDR3 is TGTGCCACCAGCAGAGACCGGCTAGCGGGAGGCCGCAATGAGCAGTTCTTC. Translation gives CATSRDRLAGGRNEQFF.

This clone ranks as medium-sized. The chain is built from TRBV7-9 and TRBJ1-1; 11 bases match TRBD1. This CDR3 is 16 amino acids long. The germline CDR1 and CDR2 sequences are SEHNR and FQNEAQ (reference sequence). V shed 6 bases, J shed 5 bases, and the junction held 11 bases outside the gene matches. This CDR3 is CASSLPGQGVYTEAFF. CDR3 coding DNA: TGTGCCAGCAGTTTACCGGGACAGGGGGTATATACTGAAGCTTTCTTT.

The chain has TRBV19 and TRBJ2-5; D remains ambiguous. Germline values: CDR1 LNHDA, CDR2 SQIVND (reference sequence). This CDR3 region has 11 residues. The V end lost 4 bases, the J end lost 2 bases, and 2 bases lay between the germline ends. CDR3 region: CASSRQETQYF. The CDR3, as DNA: TGTGCCAGTAGTAGACAAGAGACCCAGTACTTC.

CDR3 nucleotides: TGCGCCAGCAGCCAAGAGGAGGTGCTGCGGACAGGAATTGAAAAACTGTTTTTT. Its protein is CASSQEEVLRTGIEKLFF. This chain joins TRBV4-1 and TRBJ1-4, with 7 bases identical to TRBD1. The CDR3 spans 18 residues. Trimming cost V 0 bases and J 7 bases; bases outside gene matches: 14. Germline V gene lookup returns CDR1 MGHRA and CDR2 YSYEKL.

This clone has only a few counts. This chain connects TRBV2 to TRBJ1-4, with D unclear. V was shortened by 3 bases and J by 0 bases, with 5 bases between the two germline ends. The length of the CDR3 is 14 residues. CDR1 and CDR2 (germline): SNHLY, FYNNEI. Written as DNA, the CDR3 is TGTGCCAGCAGTGACGATTCAACTAATGAAAAACTGTTTTTT. Its translation: CASSDDSTNEKLFF. The full variable domain, with the rest looked up from reference TRBV2 and TRBJ1-4, is EPEVTQTPSHQVTQMGQEVILRCVPISNHLYFYWYRQILGQKVEFLVSFYNNEISEKSEIFDDQFSVERPDGSNFTLKIRSTKLEDSAMYFCASSDDSTNEKLFFGSGTQLSVL.

The chain uses TRBV5-6 and TRBJ2-2, with TRBD1 identical over 9 bases. Germline CDR1 reads SGHDT; CDR2 reads YYEEEE. The CDR3 covers 16 residues. The V and J ends lost 3 bases and 3 bases, in that order; junction bases with no gene match: 6. The chain's CDR3 is CASSSIGQGYTGELFF. CDR3 nucleotides: TGTGCCAGCAGCTCCATCGGACAGGGGTACACCGGGGAGCTGTTTTTT.

J is TRBJ2-5 and V is TRBV27; perhaps TRBD2 as D (6 bases). V shed 1 base and J shed 2 bases, with 11 bases lying between them. CDR3 length: 15 amino acids. The germline gives CDR1 MNHEY, CDR2 SMNVEV (reference sequence). The DNA of the CDR3 is TGTGCCAGCAGTTTATGGGGGAGGACGCAAGAGACCCAGTACTTC. Protein: CASSLWGRTQETQYF.

The V gene is TRBV6-5, the J gene TRBJ1-4; tentative D call: TRBD1 (5 bases). This CDR3 contains 14 residues. Trimming cost V 10 bases and J 6 bases, with 18 bases left between them. Per germline, CDR1 MNHEY and CDR2 SVGAGI. The CDR3 DNA reads as TGTGCCACCCGGGACTCCGGGTGGGATGAAAAACTGTTTTTT. It yields the protein CATRDSGWDEKLFF.

V usage is TRBV5-6 and J usage is TRBJ2-6, with a weak D call TRBD2 (5 bases). This CDR3 has 15 residues. V was cut by 4 bases and J by 0 bases, with 8 bases left in between. The germline CDR1 and CDR2 sequences are SGHDT and YYEEEE. The CDR3 DNA sequence: TGTGCCAGCAGCGTTGACTACTCTGGGGCCAACGTCCTGACTTTC. It yields the protein CASSVDYSGANVLTF.

The chain employs TRBV7-9 and TRBJ1-2; 7 nucleotides agree with TRBD1. The CDR3 is 13 amino acids. Trimming removed 5 bases from V and 6 bases from J; junction bases left unmatched: 6. CDR1 SEHNR and CDR2 FQNEAQ come from the germline V gene (reference sequence). CDR3: CASSMGQWNGYTF. In nucleotides, the CDR3 is TGTGCCAGCAGCATGGGACAGTGGAATGGCTACACCTTC.

The chain carries TRBV4-2 and TRBJ2-2, with D perhaps TRBD1 (6 bases). V dropped 4 bases and J dropped 6 bases, with 9 bases sitting between them. The CDR3 runs 13 residues. Per the germline V gene, CDR1 is LGHNA and CDR2 is YNFKEQ. Here the CDR3 reads CASSRGQSGELFF. CDR3 bases: TGTGCCAGCAGCCGAGGACAGTCCGGGGAGCTGTTTTTT.

The chain links TRBV28 to TRBJ2-1; D is unresolved. The CDR3 runs to 11 residues. Trimming took 5 bases from V and 8 from J, leaving 7 bases between them. Germline loops: CDR1 MDHEN, CDR2 SYDVKM. CDR3 in DNA: TGTGCCAGCAGTCATCGGTATGAGCAGTTCTTC. Its translation: CASSHRYEQFF.

This rearrangement joins TRBV28 to TRBJ2-7; unclear D gene. Germline CDR1 reads MDHEN; CDR2 reads SYDVKM. The CDR3 is 17 amino acids. V was pared by 6 bases and J by 2 bases, with 23 bases between. The CDR3, as DNA: TGTGCCAGCAGACCCGAAGAGGTAAGGGTTGCACCCTACGAGCAGTACTTC. This translates into CASRPEEVRVAPYEQYF.